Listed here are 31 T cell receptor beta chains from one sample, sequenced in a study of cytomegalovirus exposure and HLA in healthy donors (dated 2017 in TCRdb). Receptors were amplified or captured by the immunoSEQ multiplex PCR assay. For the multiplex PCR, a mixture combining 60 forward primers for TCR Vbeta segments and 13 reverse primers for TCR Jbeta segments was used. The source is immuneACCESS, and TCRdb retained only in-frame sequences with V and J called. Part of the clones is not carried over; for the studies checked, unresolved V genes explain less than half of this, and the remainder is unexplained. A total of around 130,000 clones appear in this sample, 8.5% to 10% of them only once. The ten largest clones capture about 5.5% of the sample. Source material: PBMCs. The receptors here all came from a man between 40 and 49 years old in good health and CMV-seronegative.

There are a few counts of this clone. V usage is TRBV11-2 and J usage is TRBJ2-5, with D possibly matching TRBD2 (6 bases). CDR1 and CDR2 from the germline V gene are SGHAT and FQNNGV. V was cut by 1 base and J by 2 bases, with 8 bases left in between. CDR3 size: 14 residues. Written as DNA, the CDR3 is TGTGCCAGCAGCTTAGTGGGGGGACAAGAGACCCAGTACTTC. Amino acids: CASSLVGGQETQYF.

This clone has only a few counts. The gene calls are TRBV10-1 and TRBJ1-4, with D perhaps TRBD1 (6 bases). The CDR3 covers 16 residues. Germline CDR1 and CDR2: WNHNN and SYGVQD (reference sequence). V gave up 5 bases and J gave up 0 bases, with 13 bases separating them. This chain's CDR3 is CASSPGQFATNEKLFF. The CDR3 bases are TGCGCCAGCAGTCCAGGACAGTTCGCAACTAATGAAAAACTGTTTTTT.

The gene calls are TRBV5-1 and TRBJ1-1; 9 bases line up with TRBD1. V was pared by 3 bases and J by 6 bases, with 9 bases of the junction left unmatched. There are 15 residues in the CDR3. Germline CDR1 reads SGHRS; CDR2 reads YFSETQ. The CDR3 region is CASSSAGTGTAEAFF. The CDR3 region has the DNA TGCGCCAGCAGCTCGGCCGGGACAGGGACCGCTGAAGCTTTCTTT.

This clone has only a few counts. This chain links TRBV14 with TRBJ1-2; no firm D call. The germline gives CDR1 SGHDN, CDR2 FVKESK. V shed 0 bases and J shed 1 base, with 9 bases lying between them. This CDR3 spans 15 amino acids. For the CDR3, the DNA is TGTGCCAGCAGCCAAGAAATTTGGCTTAACTATGGCTACACCTTC. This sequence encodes CASSQEIWLNYGYTF.

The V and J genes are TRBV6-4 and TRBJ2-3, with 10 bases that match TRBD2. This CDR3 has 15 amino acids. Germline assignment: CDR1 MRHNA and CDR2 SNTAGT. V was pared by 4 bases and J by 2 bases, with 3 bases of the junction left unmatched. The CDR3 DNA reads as TGTGCCAGCAGTGCAACTAGCGGGGACACAGATACGCAGTATTTT. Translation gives CASSATSGDTDTQYF.

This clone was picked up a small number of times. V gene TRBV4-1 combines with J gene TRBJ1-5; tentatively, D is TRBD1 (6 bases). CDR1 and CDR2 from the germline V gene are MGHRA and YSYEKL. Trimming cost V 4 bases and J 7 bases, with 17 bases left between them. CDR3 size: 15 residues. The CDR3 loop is CASSLITGLEQPQHF. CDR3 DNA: TGCGCCAGCAGCCTAATCACAGGGCTGGAACAGCCCCAGCATTTT.

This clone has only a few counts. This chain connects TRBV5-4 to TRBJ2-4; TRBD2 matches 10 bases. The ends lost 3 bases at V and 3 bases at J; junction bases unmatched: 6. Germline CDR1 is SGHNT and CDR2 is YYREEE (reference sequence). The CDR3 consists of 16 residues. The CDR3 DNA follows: TGTGCCAGCAGCTCCGGAGCGGGGGGGTTCAAAAACATTCAGTACTTC. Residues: CASSSGAGGFKNIQYF.

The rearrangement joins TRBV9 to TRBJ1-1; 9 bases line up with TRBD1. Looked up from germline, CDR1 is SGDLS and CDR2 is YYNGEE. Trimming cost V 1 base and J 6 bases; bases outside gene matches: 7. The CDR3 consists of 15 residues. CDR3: CASSVSDRGVAEAFF. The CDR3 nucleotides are TGTGCCAGCAGCGTATCCGACAGGGGGGTCGCTGAAGCTTTCTTT.

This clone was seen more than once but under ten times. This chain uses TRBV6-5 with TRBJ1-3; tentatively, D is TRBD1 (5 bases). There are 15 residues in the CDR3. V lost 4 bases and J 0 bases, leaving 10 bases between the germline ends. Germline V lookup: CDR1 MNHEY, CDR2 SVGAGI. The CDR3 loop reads CASSSTVTSGNTIYF. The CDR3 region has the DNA TGTGCCAGCAGTTCGACAGTCACCTCTGGAAACACCATATATTTT.

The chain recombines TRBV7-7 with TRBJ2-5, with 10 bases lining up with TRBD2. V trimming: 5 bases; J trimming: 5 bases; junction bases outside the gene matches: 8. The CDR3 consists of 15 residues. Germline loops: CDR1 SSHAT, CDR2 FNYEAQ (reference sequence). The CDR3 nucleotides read TGTGCCAGCAGCATTAGCGGGGGGCTGGGGGAGACCCAGTACTTC. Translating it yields CASSISGGLGETQYF. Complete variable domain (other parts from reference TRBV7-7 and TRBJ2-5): GAGVSQSPRYKVTKRGQDVTLRCDPISSHATLYWYQQALGQGPEFLTYFNYEAQPDKSGLPSDRFSAERPEGSISTLTIQRTEQRDSAMYRCASSISGGLGETQYFGPGTRLLVL.

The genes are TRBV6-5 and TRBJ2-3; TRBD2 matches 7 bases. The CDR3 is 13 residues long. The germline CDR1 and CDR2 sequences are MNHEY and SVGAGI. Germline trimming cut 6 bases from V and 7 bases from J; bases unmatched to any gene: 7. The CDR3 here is CASSSDGRNTQYF. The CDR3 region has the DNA TGTGCCAGCAGCTCGGACGGGAGGAATACGCAGTATTTT.

The CDR3 loop is CASSLGGGDSYGYTF. CDR3 coding DNA: TGTGCCAGCAGTTTGGGCGGGGGCGATAGCTATGGCTACACCTTC. The V call is TRBV28, the J call TRBJ1-2; tentative D call: TRBD1 (6 bases). V was pared by 3 bases and J by 4 bases, with 15 bases between. The CDR3 runs to 15 residues. The germline V gene encodes CDR1 MDHEN and CDR2 SYDVKM.

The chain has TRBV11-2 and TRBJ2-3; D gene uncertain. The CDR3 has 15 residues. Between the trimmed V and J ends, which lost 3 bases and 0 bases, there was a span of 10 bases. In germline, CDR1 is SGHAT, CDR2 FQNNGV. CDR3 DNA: TGTGCCAGCAGCTTCCCAAGCGTTAGCACAGATACGCAGTATTTT. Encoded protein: CASSFPSVSTDTQYF.

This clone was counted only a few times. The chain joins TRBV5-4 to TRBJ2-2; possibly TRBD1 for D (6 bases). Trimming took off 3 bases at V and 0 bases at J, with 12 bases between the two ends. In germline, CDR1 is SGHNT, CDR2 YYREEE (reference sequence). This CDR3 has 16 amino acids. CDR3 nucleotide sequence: TGTGCCAGCAGCTCAGCCGGGACATCGAACACCGGGGAGCTGTTTTTT. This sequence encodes CASSSAGTSNTGELFF.

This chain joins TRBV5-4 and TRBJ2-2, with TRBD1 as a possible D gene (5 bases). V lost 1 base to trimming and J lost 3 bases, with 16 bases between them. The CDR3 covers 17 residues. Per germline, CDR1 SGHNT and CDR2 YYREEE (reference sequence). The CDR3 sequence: CASSLKAARAYTGELFF. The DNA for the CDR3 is TGTGCCAGCAGCTTGAAGGCCGCCAGGGCCTACACCGGGGAGCTGTTTTTT.

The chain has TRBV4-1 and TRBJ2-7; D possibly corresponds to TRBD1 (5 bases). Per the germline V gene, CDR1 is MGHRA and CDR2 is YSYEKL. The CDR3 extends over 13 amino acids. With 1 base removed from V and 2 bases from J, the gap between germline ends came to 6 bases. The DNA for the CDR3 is TGCGCCAGCAGCCAAGTGACAGCCTACGAGCAGTACTTC. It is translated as CASSQVTAYEQYF.

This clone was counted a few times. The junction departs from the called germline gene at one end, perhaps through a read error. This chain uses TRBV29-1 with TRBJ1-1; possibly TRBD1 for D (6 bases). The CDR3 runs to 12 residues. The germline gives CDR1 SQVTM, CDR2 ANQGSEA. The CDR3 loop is CSARHRDTGAFF. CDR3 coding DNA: TGCAGCGCAAGACACAGGGACACTGGAGCTTTCTTT.

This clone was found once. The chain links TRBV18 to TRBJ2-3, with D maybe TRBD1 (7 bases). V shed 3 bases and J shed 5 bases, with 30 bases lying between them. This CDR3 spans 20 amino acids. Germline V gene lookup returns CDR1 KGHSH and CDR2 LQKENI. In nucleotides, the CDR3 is TGTGCCAGCTCACCCCCCAAAGGAGGGGGCTGGTTCATTAGTCGAGATACGCAGTATTTT. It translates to CASSPPKGGGWFISRDTQYF.

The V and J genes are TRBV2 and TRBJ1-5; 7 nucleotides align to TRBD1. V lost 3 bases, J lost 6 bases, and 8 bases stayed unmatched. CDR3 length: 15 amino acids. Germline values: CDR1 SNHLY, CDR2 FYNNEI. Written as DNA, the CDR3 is TGTGCCAGCAGTGATGACAGGGTATCAGGTCAGCCCCAGCATTTT. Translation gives CASSDDRVSGQPQHF.

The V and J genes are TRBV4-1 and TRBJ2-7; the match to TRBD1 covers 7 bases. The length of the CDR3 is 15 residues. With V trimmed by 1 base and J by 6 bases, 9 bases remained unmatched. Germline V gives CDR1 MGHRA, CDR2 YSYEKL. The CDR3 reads CASSQVSMPGGEQYF. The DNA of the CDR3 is TGCGCCAGCAGCCAAGTTTCCATGCCAGGGGGCGAGCAGTACTTC.

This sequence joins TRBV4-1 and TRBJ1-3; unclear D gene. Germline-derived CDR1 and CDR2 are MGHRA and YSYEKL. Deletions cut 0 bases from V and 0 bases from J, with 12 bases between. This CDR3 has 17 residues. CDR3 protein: CASSQDDGEHSGNTIYF. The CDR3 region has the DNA TGCGCCAGCAGCCAAGATGACGGGGAACACTCTGGAAACACCATATATTTT.

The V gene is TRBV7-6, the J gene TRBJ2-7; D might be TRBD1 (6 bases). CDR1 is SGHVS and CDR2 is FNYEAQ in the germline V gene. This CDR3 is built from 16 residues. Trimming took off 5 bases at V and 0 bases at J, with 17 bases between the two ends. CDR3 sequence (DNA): TGTGCCAGCAGCAACCCCGGGACAACAAGCTCCTACGAGCAGTACTTC. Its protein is CASSNPGTTSSYEQYF. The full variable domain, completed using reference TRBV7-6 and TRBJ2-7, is GAGVSQSPRYKVTKRGQDVALRCDPISGHVSLYWYRQALGQGPEFLTYFNYEAQQDKSGLPNDRFSAERPEGSISTLTIQRTEQRDSAMYRCASSNPGTTSSYEQYFGPGTRLTVT.

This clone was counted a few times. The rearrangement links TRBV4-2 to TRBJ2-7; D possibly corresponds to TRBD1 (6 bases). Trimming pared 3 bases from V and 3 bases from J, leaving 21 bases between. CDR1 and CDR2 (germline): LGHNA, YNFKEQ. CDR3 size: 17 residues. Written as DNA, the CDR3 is TGTGCCAGCAGCCAGGGGGCAGGGGTCACGCGTGGCTACGAGCAGTACTTC. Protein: CASSQGAGVTRGYEQYF.

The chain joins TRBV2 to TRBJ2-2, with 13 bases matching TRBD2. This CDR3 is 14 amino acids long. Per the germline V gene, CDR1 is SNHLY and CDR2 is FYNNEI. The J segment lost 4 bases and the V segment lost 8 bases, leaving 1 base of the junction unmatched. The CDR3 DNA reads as TGTGCCAGCCGACTAGCGGGGGGCACCGGGGAGCTGTTTTTT. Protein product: CASRLAGGTGELFF.

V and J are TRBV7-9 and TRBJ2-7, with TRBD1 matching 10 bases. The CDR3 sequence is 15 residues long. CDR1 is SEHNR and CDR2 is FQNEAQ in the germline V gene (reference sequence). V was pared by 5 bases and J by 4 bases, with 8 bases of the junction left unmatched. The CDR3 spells CASSLAGQGYYEQYF. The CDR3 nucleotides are TGTGCCAGCAGCCTCGCGGGACAGGGGTATTACGAGCAGTACTTC.

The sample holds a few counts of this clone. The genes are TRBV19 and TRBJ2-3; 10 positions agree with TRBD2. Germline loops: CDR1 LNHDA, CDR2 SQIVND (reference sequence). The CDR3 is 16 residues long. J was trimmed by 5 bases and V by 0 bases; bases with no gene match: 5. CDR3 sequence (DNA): TGTGCCAGTAGTATAGAATCTAGCGGGGGCCGAGATACGCAGTATTTT. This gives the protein CASSIESSGGRDTQYF.

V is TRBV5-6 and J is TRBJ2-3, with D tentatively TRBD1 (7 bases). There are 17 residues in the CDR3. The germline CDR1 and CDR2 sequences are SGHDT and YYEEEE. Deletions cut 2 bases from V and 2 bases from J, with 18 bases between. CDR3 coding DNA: TGTGCCAGCAGCTTTGGGGGGACAGACACTCTCACAGATACGCAGTATTTT. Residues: CASSFGGTDTLTDTQYF.

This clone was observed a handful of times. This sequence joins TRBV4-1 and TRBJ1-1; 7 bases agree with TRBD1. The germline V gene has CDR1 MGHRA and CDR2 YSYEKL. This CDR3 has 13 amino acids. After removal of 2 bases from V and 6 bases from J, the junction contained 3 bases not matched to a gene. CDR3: CASSQTRGAEAFF. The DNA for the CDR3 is TGCGCCAGCAGCCAAACCAGGGGGGCTGAAGCTTTCTTT.

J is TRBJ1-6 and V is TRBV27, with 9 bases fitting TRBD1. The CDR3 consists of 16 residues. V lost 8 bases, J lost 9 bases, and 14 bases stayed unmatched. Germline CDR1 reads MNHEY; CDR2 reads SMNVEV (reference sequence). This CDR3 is CASARTGAAGGSPLHF. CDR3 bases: TGTGCCAGCGCCCGGACAGGGGCAGCGGGGGGTTCACCCCTCCACTTT.

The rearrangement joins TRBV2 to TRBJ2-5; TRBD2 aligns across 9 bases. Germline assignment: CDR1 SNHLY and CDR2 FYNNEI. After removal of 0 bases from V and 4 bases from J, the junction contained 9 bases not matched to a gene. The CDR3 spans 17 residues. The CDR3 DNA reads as TGTGCCAGCAGTGAAGCCGATAGCGGGGGATTTGGAGAGACCCAGTACTTC. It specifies CASSEADSGGFGETQYF.

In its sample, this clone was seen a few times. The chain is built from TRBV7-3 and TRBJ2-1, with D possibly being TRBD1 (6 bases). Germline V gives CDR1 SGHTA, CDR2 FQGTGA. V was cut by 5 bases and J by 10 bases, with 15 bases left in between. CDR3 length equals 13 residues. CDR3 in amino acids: CASSPPGGGEQFF. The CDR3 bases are TGTGCCAGCAGCCCGCCCGGTGGGGGCGAGCAGTTCTTC.